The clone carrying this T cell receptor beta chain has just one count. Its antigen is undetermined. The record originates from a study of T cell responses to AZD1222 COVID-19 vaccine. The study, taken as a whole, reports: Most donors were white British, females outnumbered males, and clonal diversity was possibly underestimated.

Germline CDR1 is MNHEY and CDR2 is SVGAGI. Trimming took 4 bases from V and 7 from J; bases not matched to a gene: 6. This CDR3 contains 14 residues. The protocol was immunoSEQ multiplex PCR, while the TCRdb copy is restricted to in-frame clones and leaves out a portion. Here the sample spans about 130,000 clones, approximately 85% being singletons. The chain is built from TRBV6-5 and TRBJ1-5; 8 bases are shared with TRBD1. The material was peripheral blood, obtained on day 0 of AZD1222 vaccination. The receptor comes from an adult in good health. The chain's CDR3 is CASSFRQGNQPQHF. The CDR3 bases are TGTGCCAGCAGTTTCCGACAGGGGAACCAGCCCCAGCATTTT.